The 26 T cell receptor beta chains reported below all come from one sample, sequenced in a study of blood T cells in healthy people across ages. A second PCR, run for roughly 7 to 12 cycles, used a sample-barcoded 5' primer plus a J-beta primer mix. TCRdb passed the 5' RACE reads through MiXCR, listing each CDR3 protein once. The sample has a few hundred thousand distinct CDR3 sequences, approximately 26% seen once. The same specimen was also included in a second study, on T cells of mothers and their children.

The sample comprised blood. The receptors originated from a boy aged 2 to 10 in good health.

This clonotype was counted a few times. V usage is TRBV4-2 and J usage is TRBJ2-1, with no clear D. The CDR3 contains 14 residues. Trimming took 3 bases from V and 1 from J, leaving 7 bases between them. CDR1 LGHNA and CDR2 YNFKEQ come from the germline V gene. CDR3 protein: CASSQPFSYNEQFF. CDR3 nucleotides: TGTGCCAGCAGCCAGCCCTTTTCCTACAATGAGCAGTTCTTC.

The rearrangement joins TRBV19 to TRBJ2-3, with D perhaps TRBD1 (6 bases). The germline V gene has CDR1 LNHDA and CDR2 SQIVND (reference sequence). The CDR3 spans 14 residues. The V end lost 5 bases, the J end lost 7 bases, and 16 bases lay between the germline ends. In DNA form, the CDR3 reads TGTGCCAGTAGTGAAGACAGGACCCTTAATACGCAGTATTTT. Translated, it gives CASSEDRTLNTQYF.

This clonotype was observed a handful of times. The chain links TRBV7-6 to TRBJ2-5, with a weak D call TRBD2 (6 bases). Per the germline V gene, CDR1 is SGHVS and CDR2 is FNYEAQ. The CDR3 extends over 15 amino acids. V was cut by 2 bases and J by 3 bases, with 13 bases left in between. The CDR3 DNA is TGTGCCAGCAGCTTATTCCCTAGCGATGAAGAGACCCAGTACTTC. Its protein is CASSLFPSDEETQYF.

The V call is TRBV10-3, the J call TRBJ2-7; D unresolved. From germline, CDR1 is ENHRY and CDR2 SYGVKD. This CDR3 region has 13 residues. V lost 6 bases and J lost 5, with 14 bases in between. The CDR3 DNA sequence: TGTGCCATCAGCCCCTCATTAGGCAACGAGCAGTACTTC. Translation: CAISPSLGNEQYF.

The V and J genes are TRBV29-1 and TRBJ1-2, with no clear D. Trimming stripped 5 bases from V and 8 bases from J, with 18 bases between. Germline lookup yields CDR1 SQVTM and CDR2 ANQGSEA. There are 13 residues in the CDR3. CDR3 amino acids: CSVRRADLGGYTF. The CDR3 nucleotides are TGCAGCGTTCGGCGGGCAGACCTTGGGGGCTACACCTTC.

This rearrangement joins TRBV5-1 to TRBJ2-7; 7 bases align to TRBD1. Germline values: CDR1 SGHRS, CDR2 YFSETQ. J gave up 6 bases and V 4 bases, and 13 bases lay outside the gene matches. This CDR3 is built from 15 residues. The CDR3 region has the DNA TGCGCCAGCAGCCCACGACAGGGTAATGTTTTCGAGCAGTACTTC. This sequence encodes CASSPRQGNVFEQYF.

There are a few counts of this clonotype. The chain employs TRBV7-9 and TRBJ2-1; no clear D gene. Germline CDR1 is SEHNR and CDR2 is FQNEAQ (reference sequence). Trimming pared 1 base from V and 0 bases from J, leaving 13 bases between. This CDR3 has 17 amino acids. CDR3 protein: CASSLGRFSSSYNEQFF. The CDR3 coding sequence is TGTGCCAGCAGCTTAGGCCGATTCTCAAGCTCCTACAATGAGCAGTTCTTC.

This chain joins TRBV27 and TRBJ2-5; 9 bases are shared with TRBD1. The CDR3 spans 15 residues. Trimming removed 5 bases from V and 3 bases from J; junction bases left unmatched: 7. Germline CDR1 reads MNHEY; CDR2 reads SMNVEV (reference sequence). The CDR3 sequence: CASSPNWDREETQYF. CDR3 bases: TGTGCCAGCAGTCCTAACTGGGACAGGGAAGAGACCCAGTACTTC.

V is TRBV20-1 and J is TRBJ1-1, with 11 bases identical to TRBD1. The germline gives CDR1 DFQATT, CDR2 SNEGSKA (reference sequence). With V trimmed by 5 bases and J by 5 bases, 4 bases remained unmatched. The CDR3 has 13 residues. CDR3: CSAGGQGVTEAFF. In DNA form, the CDR3 reads TGCAGTGCTGGGGGACAGGGGGTTACTGAAGCTTTCTTT.

This chain connects TRBV20-1 to TRBJ2-5, with D unclear. The CDR3 loop spans 12 amino acids. CDR1 is DFQATT and CDR2 is SNEGSKA in the germline V gene (reference sequence). V was trimmed by 6 bases and J by 1 base, leaving 9 bases between them. The CDR3 loop is CSAATFQETQYF. In nucleotides, the CDR3 is TGCAGTGCCGCGACTTTCCAAGAGACCCAGTACTTC.

This chain connects TRBV12-3 or TRBV12-4 to TRBJ2-3, with TRBD2 as a possible D gene (6 bases). The CDR3 extends over 15 amino acids. Trimming left V 5 bases short and J 1 base short, with 13 bases between. In DNA form, the CDR3 reads TGTGCCAGCAGTCCCACTAGCAGACGCACAGATACGCAGTATTTT. Protein product: CASSPTSRRTDTQYF.

The count of this clonotype is one. V usage is TRBV10-2 and J usage is TRBJ2-7; 9 nucleotides line up with TRBD2. The ends lost 5 bases at V and 2 bases at J; junction bases unmatched: 4. This CDR3 is 14 amino acids long. Germline V CDR1 and CDR2: WSHSY, SAAADI. The CDR3 nucleotides are TGCGCCAGCAGTCTCCCTAGCGGGGCCTACGAGCAGTACTTC. Encoded protein: CASSLPSGAYEQYF.

In this sample, this clonotype turned up a few times. The chain is built from TRBV20-1 and TRBJ2-7; D call uncertain. The V gene lost 3 bases and the J gene lost 5 bases, with 11 bases spanning the gap. Germline values: CDR1 DFQATT, CDR2 SNEGSKA (reference sequence). This CDR3 contains 12 residues. CDR3 DNA: TGCAGTGCTAGGGTGTTGGCGGACGAGCAGTACTTC. It translates to CSARVLADEQYF.

The rearrangement links TRBV20-1 to TRBJ1-2; 8 nucleotides align to TRBD1. The CDR3 has 12 residues. Germline lookup yields CDR1 DFQATT and CDR2 SNEGSKA (reference sequence). Unmatched junction bases numbered 6, after V lost 6 bases and J lost 6 bases. The CDR3 DNA reads TGCAGTGCAACAGACAGGGGTGATGGCTACACCTTC. This encodes CSATDRGDGYTF.

The sample holds a few counts of this clonotype. V gene TRBV6-6 combines with J gene TRBJ2-7; 8 positions agree with TRBD2. V was clipped by 6 bases and J by 3 bases; unmatched bases: 10. CDR1 is MNHNY and CDR2 is SVGAGI in the germline V gene (reference sequence). This CDR3 is built from 15 residues. CDR3 in DNA: TGTGCCAGCAGGGCCGGGAGGGCCGTGGGCTACGAGCAGTACTTC. It codes for CASRAGRAVGYEQYF.

This clonotype appeared a few times. The CDR3 nucleotides read TGTGCCACCAGTGACGGTGGGCAGACCCAGTACTTC. The encoded protein is CATSDGGQTQYF. V and J are TRBV24-1 and TRBJ2-1; the D is unclear. Judging by the DNA end, TRBJ2-5 fits better; the J call may be wrong. The CDR3 length is 12 residues. Germline V gene lookup returns CDR1 KGHDR and CDR2 SFDVKD.

This clonotype has more than one count but fewer than ten. This chain uses TRBV5-1 with TRBJ2-1; TRBD1 matches 9 bases. CDR3 size: 17 residues. Germline-derived CDR1 and CDR2 are SGHRS and YFSETQ. V dropped 4 bases and J dropped 6; count of bases not matched to a gene: 14. CDR3 nucleotides: TGCGCCAGCAGCCCCGGGACAGGGTTTGGTAAACTCAATGAGCAGTTCTTC. The encoded protein is CASSPGTGFGKLNEQFF.

This clonotype appeared a single time. CDR3: CSARVGGTYEQYF. The CDR3 bases are TGCAGTGCTAGAGTCGGCGGGACCTACGAGCAGTACTTC. V and J are TRBV20-1 and TRBJ2-7; tentatively, D is TRBD2 (6 bases). CDR1 is DFQATT and CDR2 is SNEGSKA in the germline V gene (reference sequence). Trimming left V 1 base short and J 2 bases short, with 9 bases between. This CDR3 comprises 13 residues.

This clonotype was seen at least ten times. The J gene is TRBJ1-4, the V gene TRBV27, with TRBD1 as a possible D gene (5 bases). The germline CDR1 and CDR2 sequences are MNHEY and SMNVEV (reference sequence). This CDR3 is built from 13 residues. Deletions cut 7 bases from V and 7 bases from J, with 13 bases between. The CDR3 sequence: CASTTRGLEKLFF. Here the CDR3 DNA reads TGTGCCAGCACCACCCGGGGACTTGAAAAACTGTTTTTT.

The CDR3 DNA reads as TGTGCCAGCAGCTTATCGGGAGGGCCGGGTGAGACCCAGTACTTC. This encodes CASSLSGGPGETQYF. The V and J genes are TRBV11-2 and TRBJ2-7; TRBD2 matches 8 bases. The DNA end is a closer match to TRBJ2-5, so the J assignment may be wrong. Germline V lookup: CDR1 SGHAT, CDR2 FQNNGV. This CDR3 region has 15 residues.

In DNA, the CDR3 is TGCGCCAGCAGTCCAGGGTTCCTCACAGATACGCAGTATTTT. Its protein product is CASSPGFLTDTQYF. The J gene is TRBJ2-3, the V gene TRBV5-1; D may be TRBD1 (5 bases). With 5 bases removed from V and 2 bases from J, the gap between germline ends came to 12 bases. The CDR3 has 14 residues. The germline V gene encodes CDR1 SGHRS and CDR2 YFSETQ. Looking up the rest from reference TRBV5-1 and TRBJ2-3 gives the full variable domain: KAGVTQTPRYLIKTRGQQVTLSCSPISGHRSVSWYQQTPGQGLQFLFEYFSETQRNKGNFPGRFSGRQFSNSRSEMNVSTLELGDSALYLCASSPGFLTDTQYFGPGTRLTVL.

The chain joins TRBV4-2 to TRBJ2-7; TRBD2 matches at 9 bases. Germline V gene data show CDR1 as LGHNA and CDR2 as YNFKEQ. The CDR3 sequence is 15 residues long. J lost 7 bases, V lost 4 bases, and 11 bases had no gene match. In DNA form, the CDR3 reads TGTGCCAGCAGCCCCCTGACTAGCGGCCCTCAAGAGCAGTACTTC. Its translation: CASSPLTSGPQEQYF.

This clonotype has a handful of counts. This sequence joins TRBV27 and TRBJ2-5; 7 nucleotides align to TRBD2. V shed 5 bases and J 5 bases; nucleotides not matched to a gene: 14. CDR3 length: 16 amino acids. The germline V gene has CDR1 MNHEY and CDR2 SMNVEV (reference sequence). The CDR3 sequence is CASSIGGGKAGETQYF. Here the CDR3 DNA reads TGTGCCAGCAGTATAGGCGGGGGAAAGGCAGGGGAGACCCAGTACTTC.

This clonotype was picked up a small number of times. V usage is TRBV10-2 and J usage is TRBJ2-5, with D perhaps matching TRBD1 or TRBD2 (5 bases each). The CDR3 covers 14 residues. V was trimmed by 6 bases and J by 1 base, leaving 12 bases between them. The germline gives CDR1 WSHSY, CDR2 SAAADI. The CDR3 DNA reads as TGCGCCAGCAGAGGGACCGGTGTCCAAGAGACCCAGTACTTC. Encoded protein: CASRGTGVQETQYF.

This clonotype has just a few counts. An end of the junction differs from the germline gene, which may be a read error. The chain employs TRBV7-2 and TRBJ2-5; 8 bases map to TRBD2. Germline V gene lookup returns CDR1 SGHTA and CDR2 FQGNSA. The CDR3 runs to 15 residues. Here the CDR3 reads CASSVSSGWRETQHF. DNA of the CDR3: TGTGCCAGCAGCGTGTCTAGCGGGTGGAGAGAGACCCAGCACTTC.

This sequence joins TRBV3-1 and TRBJ1-2; D gene ambiguous. The V gene's germline CDR1 is LGHDT and CDR2 YNNKEL (reference sequence). Trimming removed 0 bases from V and 5 bases from J, with 4 bases in between. The CDR3 extends over 12 amino acids. In DNA form, the CDR3 reads TGTGCCAGCAGCCAAGACGAATATGGCTACACCTTC. Its translation: CASSQDEYGYTF.